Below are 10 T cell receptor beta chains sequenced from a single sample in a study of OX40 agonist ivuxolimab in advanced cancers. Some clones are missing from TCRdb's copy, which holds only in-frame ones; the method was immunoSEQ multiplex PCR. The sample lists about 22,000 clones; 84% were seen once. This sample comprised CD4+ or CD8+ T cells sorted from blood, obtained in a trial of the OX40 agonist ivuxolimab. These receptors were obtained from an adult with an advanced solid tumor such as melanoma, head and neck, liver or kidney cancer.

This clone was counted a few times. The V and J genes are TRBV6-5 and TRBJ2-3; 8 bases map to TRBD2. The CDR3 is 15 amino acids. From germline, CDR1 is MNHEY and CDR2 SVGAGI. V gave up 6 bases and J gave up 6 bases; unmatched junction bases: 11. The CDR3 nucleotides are TGTGCCAGCAGCTCGGCTGGCGGGAGGTCTGATACGCAGTATTTT. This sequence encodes CASSSAGGRSDTQYF.

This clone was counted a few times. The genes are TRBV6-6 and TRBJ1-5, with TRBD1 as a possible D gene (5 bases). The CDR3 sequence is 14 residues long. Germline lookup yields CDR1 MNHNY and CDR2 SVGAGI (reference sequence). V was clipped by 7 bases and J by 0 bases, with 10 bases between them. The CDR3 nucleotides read TGTGCCAGCATGACAGTCCCTAGCAATCAGCCCCAGCATTTT. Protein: CASMTVPSNQPQHF.

In DNA form, the CDR3 reads TGTGCCAGCAGTGACTCGACTAGCGGGAGCAATGAGCAGTTCTTC. It translates to CASSDSTSGSNEQFF. The chain recombines TRBV6-4 with TRBJ2-1; 12 nucleotides match TRBD2. Germline CDR1 MRHNA, CDR2 SNTAGT. V was pared by 0 bases and J by 6 bases, with 0 bases of the junction left unmatched. The CDR3 length is 15 residues.

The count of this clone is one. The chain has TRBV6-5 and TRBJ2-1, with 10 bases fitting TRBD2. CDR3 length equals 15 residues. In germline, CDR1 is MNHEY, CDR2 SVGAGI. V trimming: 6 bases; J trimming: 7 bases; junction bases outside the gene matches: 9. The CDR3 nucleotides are TGTGCCAGCAGCAAAGTAGCGGGGGGCCGTAATGAGCAGTTCTTC. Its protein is CASSKVAGGRNEQFF.

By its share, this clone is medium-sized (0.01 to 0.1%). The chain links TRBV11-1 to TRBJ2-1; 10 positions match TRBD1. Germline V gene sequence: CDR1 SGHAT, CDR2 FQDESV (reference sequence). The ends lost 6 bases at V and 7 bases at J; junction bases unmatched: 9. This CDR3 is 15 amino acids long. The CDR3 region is CASRPTDRGLNEQFF. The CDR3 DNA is TGTGCCAGCAGGCCAACGGACAGGGGGTTGAATGAGCAGTTCTTC.

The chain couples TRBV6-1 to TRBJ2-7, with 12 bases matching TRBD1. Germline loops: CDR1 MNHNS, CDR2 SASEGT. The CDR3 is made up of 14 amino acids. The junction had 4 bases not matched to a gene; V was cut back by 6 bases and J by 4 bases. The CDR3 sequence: CASRGQGARYEQYF. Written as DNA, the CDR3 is TGTGCCAGCAGGGGACAGGGGGCAAGGTACGAGCAGTACTTC.

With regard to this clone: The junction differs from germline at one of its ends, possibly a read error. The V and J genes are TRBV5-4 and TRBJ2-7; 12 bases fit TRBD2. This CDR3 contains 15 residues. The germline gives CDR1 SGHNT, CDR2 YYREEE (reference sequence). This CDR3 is CASSQILAGGYEQYF. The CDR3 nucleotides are TGCGCCAGCAGCCAGATACTAGCGGGGGGCTACGAGCAGTACTTC.

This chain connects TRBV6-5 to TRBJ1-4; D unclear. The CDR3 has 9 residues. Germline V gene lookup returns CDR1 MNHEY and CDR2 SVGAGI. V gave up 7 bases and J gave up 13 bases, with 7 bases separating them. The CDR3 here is CASTPPLFF. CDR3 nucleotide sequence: TGTGCCAGCACCCCCCCACTGTTTTTT.

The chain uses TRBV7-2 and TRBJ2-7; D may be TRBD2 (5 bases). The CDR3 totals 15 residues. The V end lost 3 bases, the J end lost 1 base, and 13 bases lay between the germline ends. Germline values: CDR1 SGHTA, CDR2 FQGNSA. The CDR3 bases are TGTGCCAGCAGCTTTTACGAAGGCGGGTCCTACGAGCAGTACTTC. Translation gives CASSFYEGGSYEQYF. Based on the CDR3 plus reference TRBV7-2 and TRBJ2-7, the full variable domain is GAGVSQSPSNKVTEKGKDVELRCDPISGHTALYWYRQSLGQGLEFLIYFQGNSAPDKSGLPSDRFSAERTGGSVSTLTIQRTQQEDSAVYLCASSFYEGGSYEQYFGPGTRLTVT.

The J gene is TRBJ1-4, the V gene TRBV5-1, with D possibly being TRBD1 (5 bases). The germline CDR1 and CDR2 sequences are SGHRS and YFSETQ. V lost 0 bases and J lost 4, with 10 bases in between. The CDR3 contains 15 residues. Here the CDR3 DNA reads TGCGCCAGCAGCTTGGAGGGACTGCATAATGAAAAACTGTTTTTT. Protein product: CASSLEGLHNEKLFF.